This T cell receptor beta chain originates from a study of Ad26.COV2.S vaccination and SARS-CoV-2 variants. The wider study: Within the COV1001 Ad26.COV2.S trial arm, the donor was enrolled. Regarding the study as a whole: Placebo recipients had lower spike-specific TCR breadth than vaccine recipients. Vaccinated and placebo-treated recipients had similar non-spike TCR breadth.

Produced via immunoSEQ multiplex PCR; TCRdb's table is partial and in-frame only. The sample includes some 390,000 clones, 70% to 90% of them seen just once. Treatment given: around 19 received Ad26.COV2.S at low or high dose, single or two shots; several received placebo; per-sample allocation not given. Specimen acquisition occurred on day 63 following the initial vaccine or placebo injection. Trimming left V 7 bases short and J 1 base short, with 13 bases between. The germline V gene encodes CDR1 SGHTA and CDR2 FQGNSA. The CDR3 consists of 14 residues. Comments on this clone: What it binds is unknown.

The input for sequencing was peripheral blood, taken in a trial of Ad26.COV2.S vaccine versus placebo. The chain combines TRBV7-2 with TRBJ1-1, with D unclear. This receptor was identified in a person aged 18-65 years who received the Ad26.COV2.S COVID-19 vaccine or a placebo. The CDR3 loop reads CASNARRENTEAFF. CDR3 nucleotide sequence: TGTGCCAGCAACGCCCGGCGGGAGAACACTGAAGCTTTCTTT.